The 9 T cell receptor beta chains below come from one sample, sequenced in a study of cytomegalovirus exposure and HLA in healthy donors. 13 Jbeta primers and 60 Vbeta primers were used for the PCR. The data were produced by immunoSEQ multiplex PCR, yet TCRdb's version contains in-frame clones alone and is incomplete. The sample comprises around 180,000 clones, about 84% of which are singletons, and 4% to 6% rests with the top ten. Sequenced material: PBMCs. Receptors originate from a man aged 18-30 years in good health and CMV-seronegative.

This chain uses TRBV20-1 with TRBJ2-4; D possibly corresponds to TRBD2 (7 bases). The germline gives CDR1 DFQATT, CDR2 SNEGSKA (reference sequence). V lost 8 bases, J lost 14 bases, and 19 bases lay in between. The CDR3 runs to 11 residues. As DNA, the CDR3 is TGCAGTTCCCGGAGGGGGGGGGACGAGTACTTC. It is translated as CSSRRGGDEYF.

The rearrangement uses TRBV29-1 and TRBJ2-7; the D gene is possibly TRBD1 (5 bases). From germline, CDR1 is SQVTM and CDR2 ANQGSEA. The germline V and J ends were trimmed by 4 bases and 2 bases, with 21 bases remaining between them. The CDR3 covers 16 residues. The CDR3: CSVGGWSNRRAYEQYF. The CDR3 bases are TGCAGCGTTGGGGGATGGAGTAACAGGAGAGCCTACGAGCAGTACTTC.

The rearrangement joins TRBV30 to TRBJ1-1; 7 positions match TRBD1. V lost 6 bases, J lost 6 bases, and 4 bases stayed unmatched. The CDR3 totals 11 residues. From germline, CDR1 is GTSNPN and CDR2 SVGIG (reference sequence). The CDR3 loop is CACRGGSEAFF. The CDR3 nucleotides are TGTGCCTGTAGAGGGGGCTCTGAAGCTTTCTTT.

This clone appeared a single time. The CDR3 region has the DNA TGTGCCACCAGCAGAGAACAGGGGAGGAATGAGCAGTTCTTC. Its translation: CATSREQGRNEQFF. The chain joins TRBV15 to TRBJ2-1; a weak D match, TRBD1 (7 bases). The CDR3 loop spans 14 amino acids. Trimming cost V 0 bases and J 7 bases, with 10 bases left between them. Germline-derived CDR1 and CDR2 are LNHNV and YYDKDF (reference sequence). Complete variable domain (other parts from reference TRBV15 and TRBJ2-1): DAMVIQNPRYQVTQFGKPVTLSCSQTLNHNVMYWYQQKSSQAPKLLFHYYDKDFNNEADTPDNFQSRRPNTSFCFLDIRSPGLGDTAMYLCATSREQGRNEQFFGPGTRLTVL.

For this clone: A read error may account for a junction end that differs from germline. The CDR3 region has the DNA TGTGCCAGCAGTCGCTATTATCTGGGTATTGGGCACTTC. Amino acids: CASSRYYLGIGHF. This chain joins TRBV27 and TRBJ2-7, with unresolved D. Germline assignment: CDR1 MNHEY and CDR2 SMNVEV (reference sequence). This CDR3 has 13 amino acids.

This clone came up once. V usage is TRBV7-9 and J usage is TRBJ1-3, with a possible D match to TRBD1 (5 bases). The V end lost 3 bases, the J end lost 1 base, and 7 bases lay between the germline ends. This CDR3 has 14 amino acids. The V gene's germline CDR1 is SEHNR and CDR2 FQNEAQ (reference sequence). The chain's CDR3 is CASSFGGSGNTIYF. Written as DNA, the CDR3 is TGTGCCAGCAGCTTTGGGGGGTCTGGAAACACCATATATTTT. The full variable domain, its missing parts supplied by reference TRBV7-9 and TRBJ1-3, is DTGVSQNPRHKITKRGQNVTFRCDPISEHNRLYWYRQTLGQGPEFLTYFQNEAQLEKSRLLSDRFSAERPKGSFSTLEIQRTEQGDSAMYLCASSFGGSGNTIYFGEGSWLTVV.

The rearrangement joins TRBV19 to TRBJ1-2; D perhaps matches TRBD1 (6 bases). Per germline, CDR1 LNHDA and CDR2 SQIVND (reference sequence). V shed 6 bases and J shed 4 bases, with 12 bases lying between them. This CDR3 spans 13 amino acids. The CDR3 loop is CASSPGHFYGYTF. CDR3 coding DNA: TGTGCCAGTAGCCCGGGACATTTCTATGGCTACACCTTC.

V is TRBV7-8 and J is TRBJ2-5; possibly TRBD2 for D (5 bases). V shed 1 base and J shed 3 bases, with 12 bases lying between them. The CDR3 runs 15 residues. Looked up from germline, CDR1 is SGHVS and CDR2 is FQNEAQ. The CDR3 DNA reads as TGTGCCAGCAGCTTAGTGGCTAGCCAAGAAGAGACCCAGTACTTC. This gives the protein CASSLVASQEETQYF. Complete variable domain (other parts from reference TRBV7-8 and TRBJ2-5): GAGVSQSPRYKVAKRGQDVALRCDPISGHVSLFWYQQALGQGPEFLTYFQNEAQLDKSGLPSDRFFAERPEGSVSTLKIQRTQQEDSAVYLCASSLVASQEETQYFGPGTRLLVL.

This clone appeared a few times. The rearrangement links TRBV2 to TRBJ2-3; D is undetermined. The V gene lost 7 bases and the J gene lost 0 bases, with 17 bases spanning the gap. The germline V gene has CDR1 SNHLY and CDR2 FYNNEI. The CDR3 spans 16 residues. CDR3 sequence (DNA): TGTGCCAGCAAGTCGTGGGCAGATACTAGCACAGATACGCAGTATTTT. Protein sequence: CASKSWADTSTDTQYF.